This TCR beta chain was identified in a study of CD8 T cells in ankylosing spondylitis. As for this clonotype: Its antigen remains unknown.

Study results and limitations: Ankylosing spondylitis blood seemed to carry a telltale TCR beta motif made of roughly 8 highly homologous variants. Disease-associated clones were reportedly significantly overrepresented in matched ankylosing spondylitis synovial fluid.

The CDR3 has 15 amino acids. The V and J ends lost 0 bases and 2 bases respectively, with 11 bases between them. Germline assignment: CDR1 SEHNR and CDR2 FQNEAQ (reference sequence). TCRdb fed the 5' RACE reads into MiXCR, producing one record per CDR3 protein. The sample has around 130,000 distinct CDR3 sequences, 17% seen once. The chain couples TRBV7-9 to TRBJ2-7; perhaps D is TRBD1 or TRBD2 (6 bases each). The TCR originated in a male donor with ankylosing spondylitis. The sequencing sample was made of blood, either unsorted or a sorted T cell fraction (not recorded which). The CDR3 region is CASSLAGGLTYEQYF. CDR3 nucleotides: TGTGCCAGCAGCTTAGCTGGGGGGCTAACCTACGAGCAGTACTTC.